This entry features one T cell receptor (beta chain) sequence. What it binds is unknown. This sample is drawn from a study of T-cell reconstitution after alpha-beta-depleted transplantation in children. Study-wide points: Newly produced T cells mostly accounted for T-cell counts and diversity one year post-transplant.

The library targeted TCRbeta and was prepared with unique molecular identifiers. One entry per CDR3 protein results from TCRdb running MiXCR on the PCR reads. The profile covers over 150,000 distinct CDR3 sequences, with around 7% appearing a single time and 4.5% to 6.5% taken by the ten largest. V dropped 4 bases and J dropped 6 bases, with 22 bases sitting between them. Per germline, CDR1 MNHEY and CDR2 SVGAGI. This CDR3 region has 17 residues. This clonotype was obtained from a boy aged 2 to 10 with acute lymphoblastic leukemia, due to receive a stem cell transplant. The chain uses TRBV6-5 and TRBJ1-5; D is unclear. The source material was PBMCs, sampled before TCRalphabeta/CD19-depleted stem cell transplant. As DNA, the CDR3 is TGTGCCAGCAGTTCCCTCCCAATCAAACTGCGTTTTCAGCCCCAGCATTTT. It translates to CASSSLPIKLRFQPQHF.